One sample yielded the 21 T cell receptor beta chains listed below, sequenced in a study of blood T cell repertoires in COVID-19. Sequenced by immunoSEQ multiplex PCR; TCRdb stores in-frame clones only, minus some. The table has about 200,000 clones, roughly 90% seen once. The specimen was peripheral blood. The receptors here all came from a man between 18 and 35 years old with active or convalescent COVID-19.

This clone appeared once. The J gene is TRBJ2-2, the V gene TRBV6-4; D remains unclear. Per the germline V gene, CDR1 is MRHNA and CDR2 is SNTAGT. Trimming removed 0 bases from V and 5 bases from J, with 7 bases in between. CDR3 size: 14 residues. In DNA, the CDR3 is TGTGCCAGCAGTGACTCGGCGGAGACCGGGGAGCTGTTTTTT. This translates into CASSDSAETGELFF.

This chain uses TRBV15 with TRBJ1-4, with D perhaps TRBD1 (6 bases). CDR1 is LNHNV and CDR2 is YYDKDF in the germline V gene (reference sequence). Between the trimmed V and J ends, which lost 0 bases and 8 bases, there was a span of 13 bases. This CDR3 contains 15 residues. CDR3 protein: CATSRDSGAGEKLFF. The CDR3 DNA sequence: TGTGCCACCAGCAGAGATTCAGGGGCTGGCGAAAAACTGTTTTTT. Looking up the rest from reference TRBV15 and TRBJ1-4 gives the full variable domain: DAMVIQNPRYQVTQFGKPVTLSCSQTLNHNVMYWYQQKSSQAPKLLFHYYDKDFNNEADTPDNFQSRRPNTSFCFLDIRSPGLGDTAMYLCATSRDSGAGEKLFFGSGTQLSVL.

The chain has TRBV15 and TRBJ2-1; 9 bases map to TRBD2. J gave up 9 bases and V 6 bases, and 6 bases lay outside the gene matches. CDR3 length equals 13 residues. Germline V gives CDR1 LNHNV, CDR2 YYDKDF (reference sequence). The CDR3 spells CATRAGGAGEQFF. DNA of the CDR3: TGTGCCACCAGGGCGGGAGGGGCAGGTGAGCAGTTCTTC.

J is TRBJ2-3 and V is TRBV6-1; 9 bases are shared with TRBD2. Trimming at V came to 1 base and at J to 1 base, leaving 9 bases not matched to a gene. The CDR3 consists of 18 residues. From germline, CDR1 is MNHNS and CDR2 SASEGT. The CDR3 DNA follows: TGTGCCAGCAGTGAAGTTGGGACTAGCTTATCCCGCACAGATACGCAGTATTTT. This translates into CASSEVGTSLSRTDTQYF.

The chain couples TRBV15 to TRBJ1-2; 8 nucleotides agree with TRBD1. The germline V gene encodes CDR1 LNHNV and CDR2 YYDKDF (reference sequence). The CDR3 has 15 residues. After removal of 3 bases from V and 4 bases from J, the junction contained 7 bases not matched to a gene. The CDR3 loop is CATSSTRQGSYGYTF. CDR3 coding DNA: TGTGCCACCAGCAGTACCCGACAGGGGAGCTATGGCTACACCTTC.

This rearrangement joins TRBV5-1 to TRBJ2-1; no firm D call. Germline CDR1 and CDR2: SGHRS and YFSETQ. This CDR3 is built from 14 residues. V lost 0 bases and J lost 5, with 9 bases in between. The CDR3 region is CASSLGDKDNEQFF. CDR3 bases: TGCGCCAGCAGCTTGGGAGACAAGGACAATGAGCAGTTCTTC.

CDR3 protein: CASSLGSPIGEQFF. The CDR3 bases are TGTGCCAGCAGCTTAGGTTCACCTATCGGTGAGCAGTTCTTC. The V call is TRBV7-2, the J call TRBJ2-1; D gene ambiguous. V was trimmed by 1 base and J by 9 bases, leaving 13 bases between them. Germline CDR1 and CDR2: SGHTA and FQGNSA. The CDR3 sequence is 14 residues long.

The chain has TRBV6-5 and TRBJ1-2; D is uncertain. V lost 6 bases, J lost 7 bases, and 21 bases lay in between. This CDR3 has 15 amino acids. The V gene's germline CDR1 is MNHEY and CDR2 SVGAGI. This chain's CDR3 is CASRLSGQTGSGYTF. The CDR3 coding sequence is TGTGCCAGCAGACTCTCTGGGCAGACGGGGAGTGGCTACACCTTC.

The V gene is TRBV19, the J gene TRBJ1-5; D is uncertain. The CDR3 runs to 14 residues. V lost 8 bases, J lost 7 bases, and 18 bases lay in between. The germline gives CDR1 LNHDA, CDR2 SQIVND (reference sequence). CDR3 coding DNA: TGTGCCAGTGACATCCTCGGAACGAACCAGCCCCAGCATTTT. It specifies CASDILGTNQPQHF.

The rearrangement uses TRBV5-5 and TRBJ1-1; D gene unclear. V was shortened by 3 bases and J by 7 bases, with 16 bases between the two germline ends. In germline, CDR1 is SGHKS, CDR2 YYEKEE (reference sequence). CDR3 length: 14 residues. CDR3 protein: CASSWVASEGEAFF. As DNA, the CDR3 is TGTGCCAGCAGCTGGGTGGCCTCCGAGGGTGAAGCTTTCTTT.

This chain uses TRBV15 with TRBJ2-7, with D perhaps TRBD2 (6 bases). The CDR3 covers 18 residues. Trimming removed 0 bases from V and 0 bases from J, with 18 bases in between. CDR1 LNHNV and CDR2 YYDKDF come from the germline V gene (reference sequence). The CDR3 sequence: CATSRELSRDGSSYEQYF. In DNA, the CDR3 is TGTGCCACCAGCAGAGAACTTAGCCGGGACGGGAGCTCCTACGAGCAGTACTTC. Complete variable domain (other parts from reference TRBV15 and TRBJ2-7): DAMVIQNPRYQVTQFGKPVTLSCSQTLNHNVMYWYQQKSSQAPKLLFHYYDKDFNNEADTPDNFQSRRPNTSFCFLDIRSPGLGDTAMYLCATSRELSRDGSSYEQYFGPGTRLTVT.

For the CDR3, the DNA is TGTGCCAGCAGCGTAGGACTAGCGGGAGCCCCTACCTCTAGCACAGATACGCAGTATTTT. As protein: CASSVGLAGAPTSSTDTQYF. The V and J genes are TRBV9 and TRBJ2-3; 12 bases agree with TRBD2. Germline V CDR1 and CDR2: SGDLS, YYNGEE. Trimming took 0 bases from V and 0 from J; bases not matched to a gene: 11. The CDR3 is 20 amino acids.

This sequence joins TRBV7-8 and TRBJ1-1; no clear D. CDR3 length: 13 residues. V lost 5 bases and J 6 bases, leaving 13 bases between the germline ends. CDR1 SGHVS and CDR2 FQNEAQ come from the germline V gene. The CDR3 spells CASSQITVSEAFF. For the CDR3, the DNA is TGTGCCAGCAGCCAAATAACGGTTTCTGAAGCTTTCTTT.

The chain uses TRBV3-1 (or the pseudogene TRBV3-2) and TRBJ1-6, with D unresolved. Trimming removed 2 bases at V and 10 bases at J, with 12 bases between. The germline V gene encodes CDR1 LGHDT and CDR2 YNNKEL (reference sequence). This CDR3 is built from 14 residues. The CDR3 nucleotides read TGTGCCAGCAGCCAATCGGAGAACGGGTCACCCCTCCACTTT. It encodes CASSQSENGSPLHF.

As DNA, the CDR3 is TGTGCCAGCAGTTACGGGACTACCGACGCACCCCAGCATTTT. Translation gives CASSYGTTDAPQHF. The chain couples TRBV6-5 to TRBJ1-5; perhaps TRBD1 as D (5 bases). This CDR3 has 14 amino acids. V lost 2 bases, J lost 10 bases, and 15 bases lay in between. Germline V lookup: CDR1 MNHEY, CDR2 SVGAGI.

V is TRBV6-1 and J is TRBJ2-7; possible D gene TRBD2, 5 bases. The length of the CDR3 is 17 residues. The germline gives CDR1 MNHNS, CDR2 SASEGT. Trimming left V 2 bases short and J 3 bases short, with 20 bases between. For the CDR3, the DNA is TGTGCCAGCAGTGAAATTTTACGAGCTAGCCCAAGCTACGAGCAGTACTTC. Protein product: CASSEILRASPSYEQYF.

This clone was found once. The gene calls are TRBV9 and TRBJ2-3; the D gene is possibly TRBD1 (6 bases). This CDR3 spans 14 amino acids. The germline V and J ends were trimmed by 3 bases and 4 bases, with 12 bases remaining between them. Germline V gene sequence: CDR1 SGDLS, CDR2 YYNGEE. The CDR3 sequence: CASSEGHGADTQYF. CDR3 sequence (DNA): TGTGCCAGCAGCGAGGGACATGGCGCAGATACGCAGTATTTT.

The chain joins TRBV10-1 to TRBJ1-2; 7 bases map to TRBD1. The CDR3 length is 13 residues. The germline V gene encodes CDR1 WNHNN and CDR2 SYGVQD (reference sequence). The ends lost 7 bases at V and 3 bases at J; junction bases unmatched: 5. The CDR3 DNA follows: TGCGCCAGCAATAAAGGGACAGACTATGGCTACACCTTC. This encodes CASNKGTDYGYTF.

This chain uses TRBV19 with TRBJ2-7; possible D gene TRBD2, 5 bases. This CDR3 region has 13 residues. The V and J ends lost 3 bases and 2 bases respectively, with 8 bases between them. Germline V lookup: CDR1 LNHDA, CDR2 SQIVND (reference sequence). CDR3 sequence reads: CASSIGGTYEQYF. The CDR3, as DNA: TGTGCCAGTAGTATCGGAGGTACCTACGAGCAGTACTTC. The whole variable domain, filled in from reference TRBV19 and TRBJ2-7, reads DGGITQSPKYLFRKEGQNVTLSCEQNLNHDAMYWYRQDPGQGLRLIYYSQIVNDFQKGDIAEGYSVSREKKESFPLTVTSAQKNPTAFYLCASSIGGTYEQYFGPGTRLTVT.

The V and J genes are TRBV19 and TRBJ2-1; no clear D. The CDR3 extends over 14 amino acids. Trimming took 6 bases from V and 5 from J, leaving 14 bases between them. CDR1 and CDR2 (germline): LNHDA, SQIVND (reference sequence). CDR3 amino acids: CASSGSRSDNEQFF. DNA of the CDR3: TGTGCCAGTAGCGGCAGTAGGAGCGACAATGAGCAGTTCTTC.

The gene calls are TRBV28 and TRBJ2-1, with 11 bases lining up with TRBD2. Germline loops: CDR1 MDHEN, CDR2 SYDVKM. CDR3 length: 15 amino acids. V was pared by 6 bases and J by 3 bases, with 4 bases of the junction left unmatched. The CDR3 DNA reads TGTGCCAGCAGCCAGACTAGCGGGGACTACAATGAGCAGTTCTTC. Amino acids: CASSQTSGDYNEQFF.